The clone carrying this TCR beta chain was observed many times. This CDR3 has 15 residues. The germline gives CDR1 MGHRA, CDR2 YSYEKL. V dropped 4 bases and J dropped 9; count of bases not matched to a gene: 11. The sample belongs to a study of Graves' ophthalmopathy and Graves' hyperthyroidism. Absence of ophthalmopathy within 18 months of follow-up defined stable hyperthyroidism. Fresh peripheral blood, 8.5 to 10 ml, was the PBMC source. The sequenced template was RNA, covering the TCR beta CDR3 region. Second-round multiplex PCR came after first-round RT-PCR with HTBI primers. TCRdb passed the multiplex PCR reads through MiXCR, listing each CDR3 protein once. The table includes 400,000 to 500,000 distinct CDR3 sequences, roughly 21% detected once.

The gene calls are TRBV4-1 and TRBJ2-2; 7 bases are shared with TRBD1. The sample taken for sequencing was peripheral blood. This receptor was taken from a woman aged 18-35 years with stable Graves' hyperthyroidism. CDR3 coding DNA: TGCGCCAGCAGCCCAGGACAGGATCTGGACCGGGAGCTGTTTTTT. Translation gives CASSPGQDLDRELFF.